The 10 T cell receptor beta chains in this list originate from one sample, sequenced in a study of blood T cell repertoires in COVID-19. Repertoires were generated with immunoSEQ multiplex PCR, while TCRdb's copy carries only in-frame clones and drops some. Here the sample spans some 100,000 clones, 87% being singletons. Sequences were obtained from peripheral blood. The receptors come from a human donor in a cohort sampled during active COVID-19.

This clone was detected only once. The chain combines TRBV10-3 with TRBJ2-2; D unclear. The CDR3 runs to 14 residues. The ends were cut back, 4 bases at V and 3 bases at J, with 9 bases in the middle. From germline, CDR1 is ENHRY and CDR2 SYGVKD. DNA of the CDR3: TGTGCCATCAGTGCCAGAAAAGACACCGGGGAGCTGTTTTTT. Translating gives CAISARKDTGELFF.

A few counts support this clone. This sequence joins TRBV6-4 and TRBJ2-3, with 9 bases that match TRBD2. CDR3 length: 15 residues. The junction had 4 bases not matched to a gene; V was cut back by 5 bases and J by 1 base. From germline, CDR1 is MRHNA and CDR2 SNTAGT. The DNA of the CDR3 is TGTGCCAGCAGTTTAGCGGGAGCGGGCACAGATACGCAGTATTTT. It encodes CASSLAGAGTDTQYF.

J is TRBJ2-7 and V is TRBV20-1; D perhaps matches TRBD1 (6 bases). V was shortened by 3 bases and J by 3 bases, with 18 bases between the two germline ends. The CDR3 contains 15 residues. Germline V gene data show CDR1 as DFQATT and CDR2 as SNEGSKA (reference sequence). CDR3 sequence reads: CSASFLDSFFYEQYF. As DNA, the CDR3 is TGCAGTGCTAGTTTTCTGGACAGTTTCTTCTACGAGCAGTACTTC.

This chain uses TRBV11-3 with TRBJ2-3; TRBD2 matches at 10 bases. The trim removed 0 bases at V and 8 bases at J, leaving 17 bases unmatched. This CDR3 is built from 19 residues. CDR1 SGHNT and CDR2 YENEEA come from the germline V gene. The CDR3 DNA is TGTGCCAGCAGCTTAGATTCCCAAATGCTAGCGGGAGCCTGGACTACGCAGTATTTT. Encoded protein: CASSLDSQMLAGAWTTQYF.

In DNA form, the CDR3 reads TGTGCCAGCAGTACTTACAGGGGGCCAGCAGATACGCAGTATTTT. Protein product: CASSTYRGPADTQYF. V usage is TRBV6-5 and J usage is TRBJ2-3; 9 bases are shared with TRBD1. This CDR3 spans 15 amino acids. The ends lost 5 bases at V and 4 bases at J; junction bases unmatched: 7. Looked up from germline, CDR1 is MNHEY and CDR2 is SVGAGI.

This chain joins TRBV4-2 and TRBJ2-3, with unresolved D. CDR1 and CDR2 (germline): LGHNA, YNFKEQ. This CDR3 is built from 18 residues. V was clipped by 4 bases and J by 3 bases, with 23 bases between them. The CDR3 nucleotides are TGTGCCAGCAGCCTTGATCCTGGGTCGACTTTAAGGACAGATACGCAGTATTTT. Encoded protein: CASSLDPGSTLRTDTQYF.

The chain employs TRBV5-1 and TRBJ1-1, with D possibly being TRBD1 (5 bases). V dropped 4 bases and J dropped 0 bases, with 16 bases sitting between them. The CDR3 runs 16 residues. Looked up from germline, CDR1 is SGHRS and CDR2 is YFSETQ. The CDR3 nucleotides read TGCGCCAGCAGCCAAGGACCCTCGGGGGTGAACACTGAAGCTTTCTTT. This codes for CASSQGPSGVNTEAFF.

V gene TRBV11-2 combines with J gene TRBJ2-1; TRBD1 matches 9 bases. The CDR3 is 15 amino acids. Germline loops: CDR1 SGHAT, CDR2 FQNNGV. Germline trimming cut 10 bases from V and 7 bases from J; bases unmatched to any gene: 14. The CDR3 nucleotides read TGTGCCACGAGAGCCGGGACAGGGACGTGGAATGAGCAGTTCTTC. Translating gives CATRAGTGTWNEQFF. Supplemented by reference TRBV11-2 and TRBJ2-1, the full variable domain reads EAGVAQSPRYKIIEKRQSVAFWCNPISGHATLYWYQQILGQGPKLLIQFQNNGVVDDSQLPKDRFSAERLKGVDSTLKIQPAKLEDSAVYLCATRAGTGTWNEQFFGPGTRLTVL.

This clone was found once. The chain joins TRBV24-1 to TRBJ1-2; TRBD1 aligns across 7 bases. The CDR3 is 14 residues long. From germline, CDR1 is KGHDR and CDR2 SFDVKD. J was trimmed by 10 bases and V by 3 bases; bases with no gene match: 10. The CDR3 is CATSDQRATGDYTF. CDR3 DNA: TGTGCCACCAGTGATCAAAGAGCAACAGGGGACTACACCTTC.

This clone appeared a single time. This chain uses TRBV12-3 or TRBV12-4 with TRBJ2-1, with D perhaps matching TRBD2 (6 bases). The CDR3 sequence is 13 residues long. V gave up 7 bases and J gave up 7 bases, with 14 bases separating them. The CDR3 coding sequence is TGTGCCAGCACCACCCCTGGAGGGAATGAGCAGTTCTTC. Translated, it gives CASTTPGGNEQFF.